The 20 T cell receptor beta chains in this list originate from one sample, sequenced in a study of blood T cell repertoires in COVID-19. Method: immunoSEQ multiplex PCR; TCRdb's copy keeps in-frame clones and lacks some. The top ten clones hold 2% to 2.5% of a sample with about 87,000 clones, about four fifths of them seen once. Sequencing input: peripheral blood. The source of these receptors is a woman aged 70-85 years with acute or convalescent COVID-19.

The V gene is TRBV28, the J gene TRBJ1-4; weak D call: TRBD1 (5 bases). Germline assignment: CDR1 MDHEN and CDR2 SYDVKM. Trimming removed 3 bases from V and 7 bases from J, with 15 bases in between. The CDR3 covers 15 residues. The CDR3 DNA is TGTGCCAGCAGTTTGAGTGGCCAGGGTATTGAAAAACTGTTTTTT. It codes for CASSLSGQGIEKLFF.

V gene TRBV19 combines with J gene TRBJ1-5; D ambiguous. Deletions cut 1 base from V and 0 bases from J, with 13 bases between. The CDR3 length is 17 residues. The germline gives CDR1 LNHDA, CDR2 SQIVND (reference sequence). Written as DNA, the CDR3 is TGTGCCAGTAGTATAGGGGCAGGCGCCTATAGCAATCAGCCCCAGCATTTT. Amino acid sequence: CASSIGAGAYSNQPQHF.

The CDR3 sequence: CASSQPGQGSDTQYF. CDR3 bases: TGCGCCAGCAGCCAGCCGGGACAGGGGTCAGATACGCAGTATTTT. This rearrangement joins TRBV5-1 to TRBJ2-3, with 10 bases identical to TRBD1. Germline lookup yields CDR1 SGHRS and CDR2 YFSETQ. V shed 4 bases, J shed 4 bases, and the junction held 6 bases outside the gene matches. The CDR3 length is 15 residues.

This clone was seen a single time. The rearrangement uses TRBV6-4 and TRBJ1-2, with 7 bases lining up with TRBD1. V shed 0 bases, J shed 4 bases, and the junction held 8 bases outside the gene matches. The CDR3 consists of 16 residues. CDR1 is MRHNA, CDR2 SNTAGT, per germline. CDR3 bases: TGTGCCAGCAGTGACTCGATGGCAGGGGGGATCTATGGCTACACCTTC. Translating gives CASSDSMAGGIYGYTF.

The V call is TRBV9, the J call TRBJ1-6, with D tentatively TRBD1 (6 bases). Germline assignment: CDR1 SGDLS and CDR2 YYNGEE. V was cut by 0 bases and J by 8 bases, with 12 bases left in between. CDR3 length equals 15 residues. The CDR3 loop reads CASSVVPGVDSPLHF. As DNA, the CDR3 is TGTGCCAGCAGCGTAGTACCAGGGGTGGATTCACCCCTCCACTTT.

This CDR3 reads CASSLTGGNTIYF. CDR3 in DNA: TGCGCCAGCAGCCTCACGGGTGGAAACACCATATATTTT. The genes are TRBV5-1 and TRBJ1-3, with D uncertain. The V end was cut by 4 bases, the J end by 3 bases, with 8 bases between. CDR1 is SGHRS and CDR2 is YFSETQ in the germline V gene. This CDR3 is 13 amino acids long.

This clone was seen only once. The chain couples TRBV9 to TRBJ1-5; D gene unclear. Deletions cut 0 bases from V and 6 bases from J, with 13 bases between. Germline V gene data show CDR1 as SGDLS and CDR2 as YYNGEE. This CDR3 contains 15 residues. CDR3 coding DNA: TGTGCCAGCAGCGTAGAGCCGGGTCCGGGTCAGCCCCAGCATTTT. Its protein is CASSVEPGPGQPQHF.

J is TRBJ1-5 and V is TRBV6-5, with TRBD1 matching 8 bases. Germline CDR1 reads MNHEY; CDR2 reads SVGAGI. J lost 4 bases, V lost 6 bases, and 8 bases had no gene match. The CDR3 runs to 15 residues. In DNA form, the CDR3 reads TGTGCCAGCAGCCCGACAGGGGTCAATAATCAGCCCCAGCATTTT. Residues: CASSPTGVNNQPQHF.

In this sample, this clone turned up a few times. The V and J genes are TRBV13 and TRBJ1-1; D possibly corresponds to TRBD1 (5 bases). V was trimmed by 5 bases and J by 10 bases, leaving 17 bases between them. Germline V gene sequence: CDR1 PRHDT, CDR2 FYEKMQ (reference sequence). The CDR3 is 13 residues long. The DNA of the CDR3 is TGTGCCAGCAGCCTCGGACACGGCGTGGGAGCTTTCTTT. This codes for CASSLGHGVGAFF.

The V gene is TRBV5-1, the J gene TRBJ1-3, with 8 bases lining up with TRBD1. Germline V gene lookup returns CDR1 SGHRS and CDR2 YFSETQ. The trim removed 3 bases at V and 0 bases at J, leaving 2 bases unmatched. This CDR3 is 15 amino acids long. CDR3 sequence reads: CASSWDRSSGNTIYF. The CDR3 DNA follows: TGCGCCAGCAGCTGGGACAGGAGCTCTGGAAACACCATATATTTT. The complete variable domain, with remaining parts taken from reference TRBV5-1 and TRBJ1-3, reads KAGVTQTPRYLIKTRGQQVTLSCSPISGHRSVSWYQQTPGQGLQFLFEYFSETQRNKGNFPGRFSGRQFSNSRSEMNVSTLELGDSALYLCASSWDRSSGNTIYFGEGSWLTVV.

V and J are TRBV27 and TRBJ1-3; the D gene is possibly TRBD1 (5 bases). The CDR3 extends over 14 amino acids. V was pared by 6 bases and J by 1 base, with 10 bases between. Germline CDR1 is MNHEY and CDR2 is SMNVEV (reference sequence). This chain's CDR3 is CASRGGGSGNTIYF. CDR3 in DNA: TGTGCCAGCAGGGGCGGGGGGTCTGGAAACACCATATATTTT.

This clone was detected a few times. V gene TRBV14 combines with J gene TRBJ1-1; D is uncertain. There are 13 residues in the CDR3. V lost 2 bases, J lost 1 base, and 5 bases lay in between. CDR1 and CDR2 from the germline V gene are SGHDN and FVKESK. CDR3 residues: CASSQTENTEAFF. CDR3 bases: TGTGCCAGCAGCCAAACAGAGAACACTGAAGCTTTCTTT.

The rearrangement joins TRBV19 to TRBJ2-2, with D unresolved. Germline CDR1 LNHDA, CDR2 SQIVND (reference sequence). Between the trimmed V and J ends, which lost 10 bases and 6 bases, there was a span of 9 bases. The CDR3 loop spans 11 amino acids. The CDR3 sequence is CATALSGELFF. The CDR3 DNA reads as TGTGCCACTGCGTTGTCCGGGGAGCTGTTTTTT.

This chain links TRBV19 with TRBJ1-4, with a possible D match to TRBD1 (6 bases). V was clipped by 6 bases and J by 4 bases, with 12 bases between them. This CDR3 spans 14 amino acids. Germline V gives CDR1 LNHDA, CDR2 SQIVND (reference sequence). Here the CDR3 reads CASSLTGFNEKLFF. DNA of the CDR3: TGTGCCAGTAGCCTGACAGGATTTAATGAAAAACTGTTTTTT.

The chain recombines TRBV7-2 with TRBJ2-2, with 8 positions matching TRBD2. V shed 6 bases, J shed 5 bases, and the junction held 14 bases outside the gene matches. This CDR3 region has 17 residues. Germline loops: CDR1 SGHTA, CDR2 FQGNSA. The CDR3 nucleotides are TGTGCCAGCAGTCAGGGGAGAGCTAGCGGGTGGACCGGGGAGCTGTTTTTT. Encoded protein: CASSQGRASGWTGELFF.

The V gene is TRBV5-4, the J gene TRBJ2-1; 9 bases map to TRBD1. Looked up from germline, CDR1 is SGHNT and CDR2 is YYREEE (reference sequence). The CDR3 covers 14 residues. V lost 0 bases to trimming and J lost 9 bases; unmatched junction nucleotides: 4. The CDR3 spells CASSLVGQGFEQFF. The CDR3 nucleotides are TGTGCCAGCAGCTTGGTTGGACAGGGGTTTGAGCAGTTCTTC.

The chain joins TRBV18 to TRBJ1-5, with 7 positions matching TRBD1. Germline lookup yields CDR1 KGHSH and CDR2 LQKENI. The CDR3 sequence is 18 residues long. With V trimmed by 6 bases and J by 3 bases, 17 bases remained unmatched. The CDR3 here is CASSSTGTARPINQPQHF. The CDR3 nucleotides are TGTGCCAGCTCGTCCACCGGGACAGCGCGACCCATCAATCAGCCCCAGCATTTT.

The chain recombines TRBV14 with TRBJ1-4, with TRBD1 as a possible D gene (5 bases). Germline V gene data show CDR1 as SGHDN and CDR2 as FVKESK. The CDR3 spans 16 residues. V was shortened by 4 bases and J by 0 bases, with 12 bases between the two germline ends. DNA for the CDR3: TGTGCCAGCAGCCGGGGAGGACACCCAACTAATGAAAAACTGTTTTTT. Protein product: CASSRGGHPTNEKLFF.

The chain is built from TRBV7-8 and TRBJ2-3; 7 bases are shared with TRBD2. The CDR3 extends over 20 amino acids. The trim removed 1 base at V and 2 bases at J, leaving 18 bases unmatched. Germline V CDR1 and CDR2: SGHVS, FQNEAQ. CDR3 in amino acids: CASSLDEVFAAGVVTDTQYF. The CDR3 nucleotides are TGTGCCAGCAGCTTAGATGAGGTGTTCGCGGCGGGGGTAGTCACAGATACGCAGTATTTT.

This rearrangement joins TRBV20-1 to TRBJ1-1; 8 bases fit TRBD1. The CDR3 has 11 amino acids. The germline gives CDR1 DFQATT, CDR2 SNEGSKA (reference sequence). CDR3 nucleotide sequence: TGCAGGACGGACAGGGACACTGAAGCTTTCTTT. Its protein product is CRTDRDTEAFF.